Each of the 21 T cell receptor beta chains below was sequenced from the same sample in a study of blood T cells in healthy people across ages. Alongside a J-beta primer mix, a sample-barcoded 5' primer served in a second PCR lasting roughly 6 to 11 cycles. In TCRdb, the 5' RACE reads were re-called with MiXCR into one record per CDR3 protein. The repertoire consists of hundreds of thousands of distinct CDR3 sequences, with under 45% occurring once and the leading ten covering about a fifth. Sequencing used blood. Source of these receptors: a man in his fifties or sixties in good health.

The rearrangement uses TRBV7-2 and TRBJ2-4; TRBD2 might be the D (6 bases). The DNA end is a closer match to TRBJ2-5, so the J assignment may be wrong. Germline CDR1 reads SGHTA; CDR2 reads FQGNSA. This CDR3 is built from 15 residues. The CDR3 loop reads CASSLSFGSWETQYF. The CDR3 bases are TGTGCCAGCAGCTTATCGTTCGGGAGCTGGGAGACCCAGTACTTC.

The chain couples TRBV7-9 to TRBJ2-7, with 8 bases matching TRBD2. The CDR3 loop spans 16 amino acids. Trimming took 5 bases from V and 5 from J; bases not matched to a gene: 14. Germline CDR1 reads SEHNR; CDR2 reads FQNEAQ (reference sequence). The CDR3, as DNA: TGTGCCAGCAGCCTGCCCGGGGCGGGGGGTGATAACGAGCAGTACTTC. Protein product: CASSLPGAGGDNEQYF.

Ten or more counts support this clonotype. The chain joins TRBV14 to TRBJ2-1; D might be TRBD1 (6 bases). The V end was cut by 2 bases, the J end by 3 bases, with 8 bases between. The CDR3 covers 14 residues. Germline CDR1 and CDR2: SGHDN and FVKESK. The CDR3 sequence is CASSQWGLYNEQFF. The CDR3 DNA is TGTGCCAGCAGCCAATGGGGGCTCTACAATGAGCAGTTCTTC.

V is TRBV20-1 and J is TRBJ1-2, with D unresolved. CDR3 length: 13 residues. Germline lookup yields CDR1 DFQATT and CDR2 SNEGSKA (reference sequence). V lost 6 bases, J lost 2 bases, and 13 bases lay in between. CDR3 protein: CSAGEGANYGYTF. CDR3 DNA: TGCAGTGCCGGGGAGGGAGCGAACTATGGCTACACCTTC.

This clonotype has more than one count but fewer than ten. The chain combines TRBV27 with TRBJ2-5, with a weak D call TRBD2 (5 bases). With 5 bases removed from V and 11 bases from J, the gap between germline ends came to 15 bases. From germline, CDR1 is MNHEY and CDR2 SMNVEV (reference sequence). There are 12 residues in the CDR3. CDR3 DNA sequence: TGTGCCAGCAGTACCCGGACCGGGGAGCAGTACTTC. The encoded protein is CASSTRTGEQYF.

The table lists this clonotype with a few counts. The chain links TRBV6-6 to TRBJ1-1; 9 nucleotides agree with TRBD1. Looked up from germline, CDR1 is MNHNY and CDR2 is SVGAGI (reference sequence). The length of the CDR3 is 14 residues. V lost 7 bases, J lost 11 bases, and 14 bases stayed unmatched. The CDR3 is CASNPTGGTEGAFF. For the CDR3, the DNA is TGTGCCAGCAACCCAACAGGGGGCACTGAGGGTGCTTTCTTT.

The chain has TRBV6-2 or TRBV6-3 and TRBJ1-5; 9 bases align to TRBD1. The CDR3 is made up of 14 amino acids. Germline V gene sequence: CDR1 MNHEY, CDR2 SVGEGT. After removal of 5 bases from V and 7 bases from J, the junction contained 6 bases not matched to a gene. The CDR3 nucleotides are TGTGCCAGCAGTCGTGGACAGGGGAGCCAGCCCCAGCATTTT. Its translation is CASSRGQGSQPQHF.

V is TRBV12-3 or TRBV12-4 and J is TRBJ1-2, with D maybe TRBD1 (6 bases). The CDR3 is 14 residues long. Trimming took off 6 bases at V and 1 base at J, with 12 bases between the two ends. The CDR3 coding sequence is TGTGCCAGCAGGGAGGGGGGGGTTAACTATGGCTACACCTTC. Encoded protein: CASREGGVNYGYTF.

The chain employs TRBV4-3 and TRBJ2-1; D may be TRBD1 (6 bases). Germline lookup yields CDR1 LGHNA and CDR2 YSLEER. This CDR3 is built from 15 residues. The V and J ends lost 0 bases and 10 bases respectively, with 16 bases between them. For the CDR3, the DNA is TGCGCCAGCAGCCAAGACAGGGGTCGCGTGGTAGAGCAGTTCTTC. This gives the protein CASSQDRGRVVEQFF.

This chain links TRBV6-2 or TRBV6-3 with TRBJ1-5, with 8 nucleotides matching TRBD1. The V gene's germline CDR1 is MNHEY and CDR2 SVGEGT. The CDR3 covers 13 residues. Losses at the gene ends were 4 bases for V and 12 bases for J; bases not matched to a gene: 8. The CDR3 sequence: CASSWQGALLQHF. For the CDR3, the DNA is TGTGCCAGCAGTTGGCAGGGGGCTTTGCTCCAGCATTTT.

This clonotype was observed a handful of times. The chain couples TRBV4-3 to TRBJ1-4; no reliable D call. V shed 1 base and J shed 0 bases, with 24 bases lying between them. Germline V gene lookup returns CDR1 LGHNA and CDR2 YSLEER. The CDR3 loop spans 21 amino acids. CDR3 in DNA: TGCGCCAGCAGCCAAGGAGTGCGCCGTGCTACCTTCCGCGCAACTAATGAAAAACTGTTTTTT. This encodes CASSQGVRRATFRATNEKLFF.

The rearrangement joins TRBV4-1 to TRBJ1-1; 7 positions match TRBD1. CDR3 length equals 15 residues. The junction had 15 bases not matched to a gene; V was cut back by 1 base and J by 13 bases. Germline V CDR1 and CDR2: MGHRA, YSYEKL. CDR3 amino acids: CASSQATGVEGMGFF. CDR3 nucleotides: TGCGCCAGCAGCCAAGCAACAGGGGTAGAGGGCATGGGTTTCTTT.

V and J are TRBV12-5 and TRBJ2-1; D not certain. The CDR3 loop spans 16 amino acids. CDR1 and CDR2 from the germline V gene are LGHNT and FRNRAP. Trimming left V 0 bases short and J 8 bases short, with 17 bases between. CDR3 DNA sequence: TGTGCTAGTGGTTTGGTACCCGGGCCTCCGGCCGATGAGCAGTTCTTC. Its translation is CASGLVPGPPADEQFF.

This clonotype occurred a few times. The chain couples TRBV28 to TRBJ2-7; 7 bases are a match to TRBD2. The length of the CDR3 is 15 residues. Unmatched junction bases numbered 6, after V lost 2 bases and J lost 2 bases. CDR1 MDHEN and CDR2 SYDVKM come from the germline V gene. CDR3 nucleotide sequence: TGTGCCAGCAGTTTAACGGGGGGAAAAACCTACGAGCAGTACTTC. Its translation is CASSLTGGKTYEQYF.

The chain recombines TRBV2 with TRBJ2-3, with D maybe TRBD2 (6 bases). CDR1 and CDR2 from the germline V gene are SNHLY and FYNNEI. Trimming cost V 6 bases and J 2 bases, with 15 bases left between them. The CDR3 is made up of 15 amino acids. CDR3 nucleotides: TGTGCCAGCAGACCCGGGGACTTATCCACAGATACGCAGTATTTT. It translates to CASRPGDLSTDTQYF.

This clonotype has only a few counts. The chain recombines TRBV27 with TRBJ1-2; tentative D call: TRBD1 (5 bases). The V gene's germline CDR1 is MNHEY and CDR2 SMNVEV (reference sequence). This CDR3 is built from 15 residues. V was trimmed by 0 bases and J by 3 bases, leaving 11 bases between them. CDR3: CASSLSFGTDYGYTF. The CDR3 DNA is TGTGCCAGCAGTTTATCCTTTGGGACCGACTATGGCTACACCTTC.

This rearrangement joins TRBV29-1 to TRBJ2-5, with 7 bases lining up with TRBD2. CDR1 and CDR2 from the germline V gene are SQVTM and ANQGSEA. This CDR3 comprises 14 residues. V shed 2 bases and J 11 bases; nucleotides not matched to a gene: 14. In DNA, the CDR3 is TGCAGCGTTGAAATATCGGGGGGTTACAATGAGCAGTACTTC. Translation gives CSVEISGGYNEQYF.

The chain employs TRBV15 and TRBJ1-2; 9 nucleotides line up with TRBD1. The CDR3 contains 11 residues. Germline trimming cut 9 bases from V and 8 bases from J; bases unmatched to any gene: 4. In germline, CDR1 is LNHNV, CDR2 YYDKDF (reference sequence). In DNA form, the CDR3 reads TGTGCCACGACAGGGGGTTACGGCTACACCTTC. This codes for CATTGGYGYTF.

The chain recombines TRBV13 with TRBJ2-2, with 14 bases fitting TRBD2. The CDR3 has 17 residues. Trimming cost V 5 bases and J 7 bases; bases outside gene matches: 9. In germline, CDR1 is PRHDT, CDR2 FYEKMQ (reference sequence). Written as DNA, the CDR3 is TGTGCCAGCAGCCCAGGGACTAGCGGGGGCCAGGTCGGGGAGCTGTTTTTT. It is translated as CASSPGTSGGQVGELFF.

This chain uses TRBV11-3 with TRBJ2-7; 8 bases are a match to TRBD1. This CDR3 spans 15 amino acids. With 8 bases clipped from V and 4 bases from J, the junction kept 13 bases outside the gene matches. Germline CDR1 reads SGHNT; CDR2 reads YENEEA. In DNA form, the CDR3 reads TGTGCCAGCTCCGAATCGGCAGGGGGCCGGTACGAGCAGTACTTC. Its protein is CASSESAGGRYEQYF.

This clonotype appeared a single time. At one end the junction does not follow the germline gene, possibly because of a read error. The rearrangement links TRBV15 to TRBJ2-1; TRBD1 or TRBD2 may be the D gene (5 bases each). CDR3 length: 15 residues. Germline CDR1 LNHNV, CDR2 YYDKDF (reference sequence). The CDR3 bases are TGTGCCACCGGCAGAGAGGGGTGGCGGAACAATGAGCAGTTCTTC. Translated: CATGREGWRNNEQFF. Full variable domain (outside the CDR3, taken from reference TRBV15 and TRBJ2-1): DAMVIQNPRYQVTQFGKPVTLSCSQTLNHNVMYWYQQKSSQAPKLLFHYYDKDFNNEADTPDNFQSRRPNTSFCFLDIRSPGLGDTAMYLCATGREGWRNNEQFFGPGTRLTVL.